This TCR beta chain appears in the sequencing data of a study of blood T cell repertoires in COVID-19. Study-wide background: Sites in the United States, Italy and Spain provided acute and convalescent COVID-19 samples.

Germline CDR1 and CDR2: SGHRS and YFSETQ. The CDR3 extends over 15 amino acids. V was clipped by 4 bases and J by 6 bases; unmatched bases: 5. Profiled with immunoSEQ multiplex PCR; TCRdb holds only in-frame clones, not every one. Here the sample spans approximately 210,000 clones, around 89% being singletons. The origin of this receptor is a human donor in a cohort sampled during active COVID-19. Sequenced material: peripheral blood. The rearrangement links TRBV5-1 to TRBJ2-2, with TRBD2 matching 11 bases. CDR3: CASSISGGAPGELFF. CDR3 in DNA: TGCGCCAGCAGCATTAGCGGGGGGGCCCCCGGGGAGCTGTTTTTT.